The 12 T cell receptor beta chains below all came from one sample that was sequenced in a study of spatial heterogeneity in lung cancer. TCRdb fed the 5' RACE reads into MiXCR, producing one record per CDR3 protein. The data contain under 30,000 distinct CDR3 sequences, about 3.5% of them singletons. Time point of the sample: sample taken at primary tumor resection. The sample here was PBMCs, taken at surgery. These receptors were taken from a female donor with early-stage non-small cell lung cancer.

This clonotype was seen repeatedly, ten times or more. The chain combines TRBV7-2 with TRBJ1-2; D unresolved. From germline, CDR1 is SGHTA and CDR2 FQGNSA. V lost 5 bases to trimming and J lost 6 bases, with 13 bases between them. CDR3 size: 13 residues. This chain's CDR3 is CASSNGYLDGYTF. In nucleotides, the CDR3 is TGTGCCAGCAGCAACGGGTATTTGGATGGCTACACCTTC.

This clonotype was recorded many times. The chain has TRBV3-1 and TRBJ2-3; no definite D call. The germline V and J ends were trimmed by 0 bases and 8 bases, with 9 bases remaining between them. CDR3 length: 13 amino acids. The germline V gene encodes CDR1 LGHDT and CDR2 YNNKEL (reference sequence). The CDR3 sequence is CASSQDLLGTQYF. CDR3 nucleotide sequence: TGTGCCAGCAGCCAAGATTTATTAGGTACGCAGTATTTT.

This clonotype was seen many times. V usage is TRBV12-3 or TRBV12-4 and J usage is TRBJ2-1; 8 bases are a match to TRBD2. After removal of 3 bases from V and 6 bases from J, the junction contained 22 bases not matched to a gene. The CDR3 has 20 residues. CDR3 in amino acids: CASSFNPPSGFPGTSNEQFF. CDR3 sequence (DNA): TGTGCCAGCAGTTTTAATCCTCCTAGCGGGTTCCCCGGGACTTCCAATGAGCAGTTCTTC.

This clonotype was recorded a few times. The CDR3, as DNA: TGTGCCAGCAGCGCGAAAGTAGGGGCCAACGTCCTGACTTTC. This encodes CASSAKVGANVLTF. The genes are TRBV13 and TRBJ2-6; the D is unclear. The CDR3 length is 14 residues. The germline V gene encodes CDR1 PRHDT and CDR2 FYEKMQ (reference sequence). Between the trimmed V and J ends, which lost 5 bases and 4 bases, there was a span of 9 bases.

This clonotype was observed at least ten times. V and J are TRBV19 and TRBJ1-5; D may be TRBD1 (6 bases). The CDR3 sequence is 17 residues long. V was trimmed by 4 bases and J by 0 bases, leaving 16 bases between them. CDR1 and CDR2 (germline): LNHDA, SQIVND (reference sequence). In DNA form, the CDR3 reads TGTGCCAGTAGTAGGACAGACTACCTTCTTAGCAATCAGCCCCAGCATTTT. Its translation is CASSRTDYLLSNQPQHF.

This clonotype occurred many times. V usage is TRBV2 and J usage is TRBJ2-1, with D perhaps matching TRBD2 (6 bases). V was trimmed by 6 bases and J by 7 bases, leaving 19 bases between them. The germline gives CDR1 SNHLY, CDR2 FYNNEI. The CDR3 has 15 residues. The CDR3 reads CASRQLAGINNEQFF. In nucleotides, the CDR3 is TGTGCCAGCAGGCAACTAGCCGGGATTAATAATGAGCAGTTCTTC.

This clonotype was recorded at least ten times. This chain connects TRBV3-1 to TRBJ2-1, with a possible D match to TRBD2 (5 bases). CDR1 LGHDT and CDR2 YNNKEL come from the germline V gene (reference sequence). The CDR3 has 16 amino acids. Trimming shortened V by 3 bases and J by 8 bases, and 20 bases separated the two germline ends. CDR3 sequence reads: CASSQALVRAADEQFF. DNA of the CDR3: TGTGCCAGCAGCCAGGCCCTCGTGAGGGCAGCGGATGAGCAGTTCTTC.

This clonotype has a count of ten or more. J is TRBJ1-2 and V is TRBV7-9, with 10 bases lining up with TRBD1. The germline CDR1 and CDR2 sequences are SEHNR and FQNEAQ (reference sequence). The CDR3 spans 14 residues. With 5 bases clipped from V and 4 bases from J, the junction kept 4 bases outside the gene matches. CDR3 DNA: TGTGCCAGCAGCCGACAGGGGGCTTCCTATGGCTACACCTTC. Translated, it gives CASSRQGASYGYTF.

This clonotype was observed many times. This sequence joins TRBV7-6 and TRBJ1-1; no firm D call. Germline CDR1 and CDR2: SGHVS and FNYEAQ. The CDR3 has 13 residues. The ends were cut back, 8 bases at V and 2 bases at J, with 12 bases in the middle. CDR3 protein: CASSGRYNTEAFF. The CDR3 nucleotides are TGTGCCAGCTCTGGCCGGTACAACACTGAAGCTTTCTTT.

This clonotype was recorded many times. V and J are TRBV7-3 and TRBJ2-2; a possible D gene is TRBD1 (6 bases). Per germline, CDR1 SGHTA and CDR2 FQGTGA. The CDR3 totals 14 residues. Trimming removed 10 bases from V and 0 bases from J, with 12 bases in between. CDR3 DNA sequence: TGTGCCACTGGCAGGGGAGCGAACACCGGGGAGCTGTTTTTT. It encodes CATGRGANTGELFF.

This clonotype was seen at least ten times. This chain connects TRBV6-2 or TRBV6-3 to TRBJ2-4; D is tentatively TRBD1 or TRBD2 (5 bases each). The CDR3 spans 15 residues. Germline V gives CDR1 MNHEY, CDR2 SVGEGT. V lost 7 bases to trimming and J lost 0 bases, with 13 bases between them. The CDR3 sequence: CASTGTDLAKNIQYF. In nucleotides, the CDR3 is TGTGCCAGCACAGGGACGGACTTAGCCAAAAACATTCAGTACTTC.

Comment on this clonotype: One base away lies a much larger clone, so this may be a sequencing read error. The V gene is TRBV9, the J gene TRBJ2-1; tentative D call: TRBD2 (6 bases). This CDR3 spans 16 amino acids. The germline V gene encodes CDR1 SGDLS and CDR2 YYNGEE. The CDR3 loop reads CASAAGTSDSSNERFF. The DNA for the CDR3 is TGTGCCAGCGCCGCGGGGACGTCTGATTCTTCCAATGAGCGGTTCTTC.